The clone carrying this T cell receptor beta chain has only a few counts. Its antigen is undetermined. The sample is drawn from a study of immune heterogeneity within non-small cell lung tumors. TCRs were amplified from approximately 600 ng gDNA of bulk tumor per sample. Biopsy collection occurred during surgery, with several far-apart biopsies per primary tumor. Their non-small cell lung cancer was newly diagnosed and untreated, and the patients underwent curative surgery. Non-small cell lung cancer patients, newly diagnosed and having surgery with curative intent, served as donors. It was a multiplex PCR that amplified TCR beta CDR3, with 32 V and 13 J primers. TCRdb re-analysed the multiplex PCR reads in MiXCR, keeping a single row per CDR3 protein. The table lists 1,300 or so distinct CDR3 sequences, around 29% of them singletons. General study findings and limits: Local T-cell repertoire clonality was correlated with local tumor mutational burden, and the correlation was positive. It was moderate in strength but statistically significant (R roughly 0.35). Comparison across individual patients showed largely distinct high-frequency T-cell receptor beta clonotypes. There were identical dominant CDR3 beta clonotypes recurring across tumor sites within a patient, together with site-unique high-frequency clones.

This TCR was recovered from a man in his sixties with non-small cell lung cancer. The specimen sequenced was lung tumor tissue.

The CDR3 nucleotides are TGTGCCAGCAGCACCGACGATAGGGCGTTCGGGGAGCTGTTTTTT. This sequence encodes CASSTDDRAFGELFF. The chain uses TRBV9 and TRBJ2-2; D is ambiguous. The CDR3 is 15 amino acids. Germline V gene sequence: CDR1 SGDLS, CDR2 YYNGEE. V was shortened by 4 bases and J by 7 bases, with 17 bases between the two germline ends.